This entry lists 15 T cell receptor beta chains sequenced from one sample in a study of Graves' ophthalmopathy and Graves' hyperthyroidism. Beta-chain TCR CDR3 regions were amplified from RNA transcripts. RT-PCR was first run with HTBI primers, then multiplex PCR in a second round. A single record per CDR3 protein comes from TCRdb applying MiXCR to the multiplex PCR reads. The table shows more than 1,000,000 distinct CDR3 sequences, with roughly two fifths occurring only once. The sequenced material came from peripheral blood or thyroid tissue (not recorded which). The receptors were sampled from an adult man with Graves' hyperthyroidism.

With regard to this clonotype: A much larger clone lies one base from this, so it may be a read error. The CDR3 bases are TGTGCCGGCAACTCCCCTGGGGCCAACGTCCTGACTTTC. It yields the protein CAGNSPGANVLTF. The chain is built from TRBV27 and TRBJ2-6, with D unclear. Germline CDR1 reads MNHEY; CDR2 reads SMNVEV (reference sequence). Trimming removed 11 bases at V and 2 bases at J, with 10 bases between. The CDR3 runs 13 residues.

This clonotype appeared a single time. The rearrangement joins TRBV4-3 to TRBJ2-7; 8 nucleotides agree with TRBD1. The CDR3 length is 13 residues. Looked up from germline, CDR1 is LGHNA and CDR2 is YSLEER. The ends lost 9 bases at V and 6 bases at J; junction bases unmatched: 10. CDR3 DNA: TGCGCCAGTGGCCTGGACAGGGACCCCGAGCAGTACTTC. Translation gives CASGLDRDPEQYF.

The chain employs TRBV29-1 and TRBJ1-4; 7 bases agree with TRBD1. The germline V gene encodes CDR1 SQVTM and CDR2 ANQGSEA. The length of the CDR3 is 11 residues. DNA of the CDR3: TGCAGAGGGGGCACAAGTGAAAAACTGTTTTTT. Its translation: CRGGTSEKLFF.

This clonotype appeared a few times. The chain couples TRBV5-1 to TRBJ1-1; TRBD1 agrees at 9 bases. This CDR3 spans 16 amino acids. Germline trimming cut 4 bases from V and 2 bases from J; bases unmatched to any gene: 9. Germline-derived CDR1 and CDR2 are SGHRS and YFSETQ. The CDR3 DNA reads as TGCGCCAGCAGCCAAGCTAGGGGACAGGGTAACACTGAAGCTTTCTTT. It is translated as CASSQARGQGNTEAFF.

The genes are TRBV6-6 and TRBJ2-5; tentative D call: TRBD2 (6 bases). The CDR3 extends over 14 amino acids. CDR1 and CDR2 from the germline V gene are MNHNY and SVGAGI (reference sequence). V was clipped by 2 bases and J by 0 bases, with 7 bases between them. The DNA of the CDR3 is TGTGCCAGCAGTTACGGGGACTACCAAGAGACCCAGTACTTC. Translating it yields CASSYGDYQETQYF.

This clonotype was found once. The CDR3 reads CSVVRLSTDTQYF. CDR3 DNA: TGCAGCGTTGTGAGACTAAGCACAGATACGCAGTATTTT. The chain uses TRBV29-1 and TRBJ2-3; D may be TRBD2 (5 bases). This CDR3 is built from 13 residues. The ends were cut back, 4 bases at V and 0 bases at J, with 8 bases in the middle. Germline V gene lookup returns CDR1 SQVTM and CDR2 ANQGSEA.

This clonotype was picked up a small number of times. This rearrangement joins TRBV2 to TRBJ1-6; no clear D gene. This CDR3 has 14 amino acids. Trimming stripped 3 bases from V and 4 bases from J, with 7 bases between. CDR1 SNHLY and CDR2 FYNNEI come from the germline V gene. CDR3 in DNA: TGTGCCAGCAGTGATCTAACTTATAATTCACCCCTCCACTTT. Translated, it gives CASSDLTYNSPLHF.

The chain uses TRBV7-9 and TRBJ2-5; D perhaps matches TRBD1 (6 bases). Trimming removed 6 bases at V and 4 bases at J, with 21 bases between. The germline V gene encodes CDR1 SEHNR and CDR2 FQNEAQ (reference sequence). This CDR3 spans 16 amino acids. DNA for the CDR3: TGTGCCAGCAGGCCAGAAAGGGGGTATTCGGGAGAGACCCAGTACTTC. Protein product: CASRPERGYSGETQYF. The variable domain in full, with the rest retrieved from reference TRBV7-9 and TRBJ2-5, is DTGVSQNPRHKITKRGQNVTFRCDPISEHNRLYWYRQTLGQGPEFLTYFQNEAQLEKSRLLSDRFSAERPKGSFSTLEIQRTEQGDSAMYLCASRPERGYSGETQYFGPGTRLLVL.

Only a few counts were recorded for this clonotype. J is TRBJ1-1 and V is TRBV10-3, with a possible D match to TRBD1 (5 bases). Trimming shortened V by 7 bases and J by 1 base, and 16 bases separated the two germline ends. Germline CDR1 is ENHRY and CDR2 is SYGVKD. CDR3 length: 15 residues. The chain's CDR3 is CAINTGTEGNTEAFF. The DNA for the CDR3 is TGTGCCATCAATACAGGAACGGAGGGGAACACTGAAGCTTTCTTT.

This clonotype came up many times. V is TRBV11-2 and J is TRBJ1-1; tentative D call: TRBD1 (6 bases). This CDR3 spans 14 amino acids. The V gene lost 5 bases and the J gene lost 3 bases, with 13 bases spanning the gap. The germline V gene encodes CDR1 SGHAT and CDR2 FQNNGV. The CDR3 DNA sequence: TGTGCCAGCAGCGGTGGGGGGGGGCACACTGAAGCTTTCTTT. Protein: CASSGGGGHTEAFF.

The chain is built from TRBV5-1 and TRBJ2-7, with 12 bases fitting TRBD1. Germline V lookup: CDR1 SGHRS, CDR2 YFSETQ. V trimming: 4 bases; J trimming: 4 bases; junction bases outside the gene matches: 6. The CDR3 is made up of 15 amino acids. The CDR3 here is CASSPGTGGWYEQYF. As DNA, the CDR3 is TGCGCCAGCAGCCCGGGGACAGGGGGCTGGTACGAGCAGTACTTC.

This clonotype has a count of ten or more. The chain employs TRBV7-9 and TRBJ2-7; TRBD2 is a possible D gene (6 bases). Per the germline V gene, CDR1 is SEHNR and CDR2 is FQNEAQ (reference sequence). Trimming removed 5 bases at V and 6 bases at J, with 14 bases between. The CDR3 spans 13 residues. The CDR3 region has the DNA TGTGCCAGCAGCAAACCCGGAGGGGTCGAGCAGTACTTC. Protein product: CASSKPGGVEQYF.

The gene calls are TRBV9 and TRBJ2-2; either TRBD1 or TRBD2 may fit D (6 bases each). This CDR3 contains 17 residues. Germline V lookup: CDR1 SGDLS, CDR2 YYNGEE. With 2 bases removed from V and 0 bases from J, the gap between germline ends came to 14 bases. CDR3: CASSVRLGGTNTGELFF. DNA of the CDR3: TGTGCCAGCAGCGTTCGTTTAGGGGGGACGAACACCGGGGAGCTGTTTTTT.

This chain joins TRBV24-1 and TRBJ2-7; possibly TRBD1 for D (5 bases). Germline V gene data show CDR1 as KGHDR and CDR2 as SFDVKD. The CDR3 consists of 11 residues. V lost 6 bases to trimming and J lost 5 bases, with 7 bases between them. CDR3: CATSQGDEQYF. CDR3 nucleotide sequence: TGTGCCACCAGTCAGGGCGACGAGCAGTACTTC.

This chain links TRBV12-3 or TRBV12-4 with TRBJ2-7; 13 bases map to TRBD2. The CDR3 runs to 16 residues. Trimming at V came to 5 bases and at J to 7 bases, leaving 11 bases not matched to a gene. The CDR3 coding sequence is TGTGCCAGCAGTGGGACTAGCGGGGCGATGGAGGGGGAGCAGTACTTC. Translating gives CASSGTSGAMEGEQYF.